This T cell receptor beta chain was obtained from a study of blood T cell repertoires in COVID-19. In the authors' workflow: Amplification from reference gene primers served as the basis for estimated nucleated cell counts. This table comes from immunoSEQ multiplex PCR, and its TCRdb copy is limited to in-frame clones, with some not included. The DNA gave D and trimming, while V, J and clone size come from that table. The data contain about 190,000 clones, approximately 90% of them singletons. The receptor was isolated from a man aged 30 to 39 with acute or convalescent COVID-19. The sequenced sample was peripheral blood.

The CDR3 protein is CASRDGTTMGGYTF. CDR3 DNA sequence: TGTGCCAGTCGAGACGGGACAACCATGGGTGGCTACACCTTC. This chain connects TRBV19 to TRBJ1-2; the D gene is possibly TRBD1 (6 bases). Germline V CDR1 and CDR2: LNHDA, SQIVND (reference sequence). The CDR3 is 14 amino acids. Trimming removed 8 bases at V and 7 bases at J, with 20 bases between.